Below are 7 T cell receptor beta chains sequenced from a single sample in a study of CD8+ T cells in alopecia areata. cDNA reverse transcribed from extracted RNA served as the sequencing template. This table comes from immunoSEQ multiplex PCR, and its TCRdb copy is limited to in-frame clones, with some not included. The data show around 140,000 clones, approximately 50% seen once. Specimen: CD4+ T cells sorted from blood, collected at week 0. These receptors all come from a human donor with alopecia areata.

The V call is TRBV7-9, the J call TRBJ2-7; 8 nucleotides agree with TRBD1. This CDR3 contains 15 residues. V lost 2 bases to trimming and J lost 5 bases; unmatched junction nucleotides: 8. CDR1 is SEHNR and CDR2 is FQNEAQ in the germline V gene (reference sequence). The CDR3, as DNA: TGTGCCAGCAGCTTACAACAGCAGGGGGCAAACGAGCAGTACTTC. As protein: CASSLQQQGANEQYF.

This chain uses TRBV25-1 with TRBJ2-5, with D perhaps being TRBD1 or TRBD2 (6 bases each). Germline V gene data show CDR1 as MGHDK and CDR2 as SYGVNS. The CDR3 has 15 residues. Trimming left V 3 bases short and J 2 bases short, with 13 bases between. DNA for the CDR3: TGTGCCAGCAGTGAGGGGGGCAGGGTTCAAGAGACCCAGTACTTC. It encodes CASSEGGRVQETQYF.

The chain joins TRBV4-1 to TRBJ2-3; D assignment may be TRBD1 or TRBD2 (5 bases each). V was pared by 0 bases and J by 4 bases, with 17 bases between. The CDR3 has 17 amino acids. Germline V gene data show CDR1 as MGHRA and CDR2 as YSYEKL. CDR3 protein: CASSQDEGLGWADTQYF. CDR3 nucleotide sequence: TGCGCCAGCAGCCAAGATGAGGGGCTCGGGTGGGCAGATACGCAGTATTTT.

The chain couples TRBV30 to TRBJ2-7; 7 nucleotides line up with TRBD2. CDR1 GTSNPN and CDR2 SVGIG come from the germline V gene (reference sequence). With 1 base clipped from V and 7 bases from J, the junction kept 10 bases outside the gene matches. The CDR3 contains 14 residues. The CDR3 loop is CAWSGGGSLREQYF. CDR3 nucleotides: TGTGCCTGGAGTGGTGGCGGGAGCCTTCGGGAGCAGTACTTC.

The V call is TRBV29-1, the J call TRBJ2-1; the D call may be TRBD1 or TRBD2 (5 bases each). The CDR3 runs 14 residues. Trimming stripped 3 bases from V and 5 bases from J, with 14 bases between. Germline V gene data show CDR1 as SQVTM and CDR2 as ANQGSEA. The CDR3: CSVDEGQIHNEQFF. Here the CDR3 DNA reads TGCAGCGTTGACGAGGGGCAGATCCACAATGAGCAGTTCTTC.

V is TRBV9 and J is TRBJ1-3; D remains unclear. This CDR3 region has 14 residues. Trimming shortened V by 0 bases and J by 2 bases, and 6 bases separated the two germline ends. Germline V lookup: CDR1 SGDLS, CDR2 YYNGEE. The CDR3 DNA reads TGTGCCAGCAGCGTAGGCACTACTGGAAACACCATATATTTT. Its translation is CASSVGTTGNTIYF.

The chain uses TRBV7-2 and TRBJ1-1; TRBD1 might be the D (5 bases). The CDR3 consists of 14 residues. Trimming took off 4 bases at V and 4 bases at J, with 13 bases between the two ends. Germline V CDR1 and CDR2: SGHTA, FQGNSA. The CDR3 DNA is TGTGCCAGCAGCTCCGCGTGGGGGGGCACTGAAGCTTTCTTT. It encodes CASSSAWGGTEAFF.